A single sample gave rise to the 25 T cell receptor beta chains below, sequenced in a study of tumor and adjacent non-tumor tissue in lung cancer. This sample's RNA came from whole unsorted tissue. This non-tumor lung sample came from over 3 cm beyond the tumor edge. Three rounds of nested PCR, following a modified ARM-PCR protocol, produced the TCRbeta library. Each CDR3 protein is one row after TCRdb ran MiXCR on the multiplex PCR reads. The data hold tens of thousands of distinct CDR3 sequences, with roughly three fifths observed a single time. Sequencing input: distant non-tumor lung tissue. These receptors were taken from a woman between 35 and 50 years old with non-small cell lung cancer.

In the case of this clonotype: A read error may explain this, as a much larger clone is one base away. This chain links TRBV5-1 with TRBJ2-3; D call uncertain. This CDR3 is 15 amino acids long. V lost 0 bases and J 6 bases, leaving 14 bases between the germline ends. Germline V lookup: CDR1 SGHRS, CDR2 YFSETQ. CDR3 amino acids: CASSLVGSTWDTQYF. CDR3 sequence (DNA): TGCGCCAGCAGCTTGGTTGGTAGCACATGGGATACGCAGTATTTT.

This clonotype was detected a few times. The chain is built from TRBV7-9 and TRBJ1-5, with TRBD1 matching over 10 bases. The CDR3 runs to 13 residues. With V trimmed by 5 bases and J by 5 bases, 0 bases remained unmatched. Germline V gene sequence: CDR1 SEHNR, CDR2 FQNEAQ (reference sequence). The CDR3 region is CASSGQGDQPQHF. CDR3 nucleotide sequence: TGTGCCAGCAGCGGACAGGGGGATCAGCCCCAGCATTTT.

This clonotype was seen ten or more times. This rearrangement joins TRBV5-1 to TRBJ2-1; TRBD2 aligns across 9 bases. From germline, CDR1 is SGHRS and CDR2 YFSETQ. Trimming cost V 3 bases and J 9 bases; bases outside gene matches: 4. The CDR3 sequence is 13 residues long. The CDR3 nucleotides are TGCGCCAGCAGCTCTTATAGCGGGAGTGAGCAGTTCTTC. This translates into CASSSYSGSEQFF.

CDR3 DNA sequence: TGCAGTGCTAGGCTTCAGGGTGAAAAACTGTTTTTT. It specifies CSARLQGEKLFF. The chain combines TRBV20-1 with TRBJ1-4; tentative D call: TRBD1 (5 bases). Germline V gene lookup returns CDR1 DFQATT and CDR2 SNEGSKA (reference sequence). Trimming removed 3 bases from V and 7 bases from J, with 9 bases in between. The CDR3 is 12 amino acids.

By share, this clonotype ranks as medium-sized (0.01 to 0.1%). The chain employs TRBV28 and TRBJ1-5; D unclear. Germline lookup yields CDR1 MDHEN and CDR2 SYDVKM. This CDR3 comprises 12 residues. The V end lost 6 bases, the J end lost 7 bases, and 10 bases lay between the germline ends. CDR3 sequence: CASSRGSQPQHF. DNA of the CDR3: TGTGCCAGCAGCCGTGGGAGCCAGCCCCAGCATTTT.

This clonotype is termed medium-sized (0.01 to 0.1%). V and J are TRBV4-1 and TRBJ1-2; unclear D gene. CDR3 length: 14 residues. V was clipped by 1 base and J by 6 bases, with 12 bases between them. CDR1 and CDR2 from the germline V gene are MGHRA and YSYEKL. Written as DNA, the CDR3 is TGCGCCAGCAGCCAAGTGCGGGGTGACCATGGCTACACCTTC. Its protein is CASSQVRGDHGYTF.

In its sample, this clonotype was seen a few times. Lacking the conserved final phenylalanine or tryptophan, this CDR3 likely reflects a read error. CDR3: CARTRGMRNYGYTL. Here the CDR3 DNA reads TGTGCCAGAACCCGGGGGATGAGGAACTATGGCTACACCCTC. The chain employs TRBV6-1 and TRBJ1-2; D is possibly TRBD1 (5 bases). Germline V gives CDR1 MNHNS, CDR2 SASEGT. V gave up 9 bases and J gave up 2 bases, with 16 bases separating them. This CDR3 spans 14 amino acids.

Details on this clonotype: A junction end diverges from the germline sequence, so it may reflect a read error. The gene calls are TRBV29-1 and TRBJ1-6; a weak D match, TRBD1 (5 bases). The germline CDR1 and CDR2 sequences are SQVTM and ANQGSEA. The CDR3 covers 14 residues. Written as DNA, the CDR3 is TGCAGCGCCAGGCCAGGGTGGGATAATTCACACCTCCACTTT. Translated, it gives CSARPGWDNSHLHF.

A note on this clonotype: The junction differs from germline at one of its ends, possibly a read error. The rearrangement joins TRBV6-2 or TRBV6-3 to TRBJ2-1; 11 positions match TRBD2. Per the germline V gene, CDR1 is MNHEY and CDR2 is SVGEGT. The CDR3 sequence is 16 residues long. The CDR3 DNA reads as TGTGGCAGCAGTAACAGACTAGCGGGAAATCCCAATGGGCAGTTCTTC. This encodes CGSSNRLAGNPNGQFF.

A remark on this clonotype: At one of its ends the junction is not consistent with the germline gene, which may arise from a read error. The chain links TRBV29-1 to TRBJ2-1, with 9 bases that match TRBD2. The CDR3 totals 15 residues. Germline V gene sequence: CDR1 SQVTM, CDR2 ANQGSEA. The chain's CDR3 is CSVDDSSGEVIEEFF. The CDR3 DNA reads TGCAGCGTAGACGACTCTAGCGGGGAAGTCATTGAGGAGTTCTTC.

The rearrangement joins TRBV11-2 to TRBJ2-1; TRBD2 is a possible D gene (7 bases). Per the germline V gene, CDR1 is SGHAT and CDR2 is FQNNGV. This CDR3 is 15 amino acids long. V was shortened by 5 bases and J by 4 bases, with 15 bases between the two germline ends. DNA of the CDR3: TGTGCCAGCAGCATAGGGGAGGGGGGGTACAATGAGCAGTTCTTC. It translates to CASSIGEGGYNEQFF.

In this sample, this clonotype turned up many times. V and J are TRBV20-1 and TRBJ2-7; no clear D gene. Germline lookup yields CDR1 DFQATT and CDR2 SNEGSKA (reference sequence). V lost 0 bases and J 4 bases, leaving 10 bases between the germline ends. CDR3 length: 13 residues. In nucleotides, the CDR3 is TGCAGTGCTAGAGATCTAGTTTGGTACGAGCAGTACTTC. This encodes CSARDLVWYEQYF.

V gene TRBV6-5 combines with J gene TRBJ2-2, with 10 bases matching TRBD2. V was clipped by 6 bases and J by 11 bases; unmatched bases: 15. This CDR3 comprises 16 residues. Germline lookup yields CDR1 MNHEY and CDR2 SVGAGI. The chain's CDR3 is CASSYNSGGNTRELFF. CDR3 sequence (DNA): TGTGCCAGCAGCTACAATAGCGGGGGGAACACCAGAGAGCTGTTTTTT.

In the case of this clonotype: At one end, the junction sequence differs from germline, possibly due to a read error. The chain couples TRBV28 to TRBJ2-7; D ambiguous. CDR3 length: 14 amino acids. Looked up from germline, CDR1 is MDHEN and CDR2 is SYDVKM. The CDR3 DNA is TGTGCCAGCAGTCTACTGGCAGGTCCGGTCGAGCAGCACTTC. Translated: CASSLLAGPVEQHF.

Concerning this clonotype: A much larger clone lies a single base off, so this may be a read error. Written as DNA, the CDR3 is TGTGCCAGCAATGAACTAGCGGGGACCACCGGGGAGACCCAGTACTTC. Translating gives CASNELAGTTGETQYF. The V call is TRBV2, the J call TRBJ2-5, with TRBD2 matching 10 bases. Germline CDR1 is SNHLY and CDR2 is FYNNEI. This CDR3 region has 16 residues.

There are a few counts of this clonotype. Possible read error: a much larger clone is one base away. The chain joins TRBV6-6 to TRBJ2-7; the D gene is possibly TRBD2 (5 bases). Deletions cut 6 bases from V and 2 bases from J, with 14 bases between. CDR1 MNHNY and CDR2 SVGAGI come from the germline V gene (reference sequence). The CDR3 length is 14 residues. The CDR3 nucleotides are TGTGCCAGCAGGACTACACAGCCGACCTACGAGCAGTACTTC. Residues: CASRTTQPTYEQYF.

DNA of the CDR3: TGTGCCAGCAGGACCCCGGGGTATGCGCGGCAGTACTTC. As protein: CASRTPGYARQYF. The chain has TRBV28 and TRBJ2-7; possibly TRBD2 for D (5 bases). The CDR3 is 13 amino acids. CDR1 and CDR2 (germline): MDHEN, SYDVKM. The V end was cut by 6 bases, the J end by 9 bases, with 18 bases between.

Points on this clonotype: A much larger clonotype is one base distant, so this may be a read error. The chain carries TRBV10-3 and TRBJ1-1; D possibly corresponds to TRBD1 (5 bases). Looked up from germline, CDR1 is ENHRY and CDR2 is SYGVKD. The CDR3 is made up of 15 amino acids. This chain's CDR3 is CATSESGVRETEAFF. In nucleotides, the CDR3 is TGTGCCACCAGTGAGTCCGGGGTCAGGGAAACTGAAGCTTTCTTT.

As concerns this clonotype: One junction end does not reproduce the germline sequence, and a read error may be involved. The rearrangement uses TRBV29-1 and TRBJ1-1; D may be TRBD1 (5 bases). The CDR3 totals 13 residues. In germline, CDR1 is SQVTM, CDR2 ANQGSEA. The CDR3 DNA sequence: TGCAACGTTGGTGACAGACTGAACACTGAAGCTTTCTTT. It is translated as CNVGDRLNTEAFF. The full variable domain, with the rest looked up from reference TRBV29-1 and TRBJ1-1, is SAVISQKPSRDICQRGTSLTIQCQVDSQVTMMFWYRQQPGQSLTLIATANQGSEATYESGFVIDKFPISRPNLTFSTLTVSNMSPEDSSIYLCNVGDRLNTEAFFGQGTRLTVV.

This chain links TRBV6-6 with TRBJ2-6, with TRBD1 identical over 10 bases. Germline CDR1 MNHNY, CDR2 SVGAGI (reference sequence). This CDR3 comprises 17 residues. CDR3 nucleotides: TGTGTCATCAGAGGGGACAGGGGTCAACGTGGGGCCAACGTCCTGACTTTC. It codes for CVIRGDRGQRGANVLTF.

About this clonotype itself: The conserved phenylalanine or tryptophan normally closing the CDR3 is absent here, so this likely arose from a read error. The rearrangement links TRBV19 to TRBJ1-5; D may be TRBD1 (6 bases). This CDR3 spans 14 amino acids. CDR1 and CDR2 from the germline V gene are LNHDA and SQIVND (reference sequence). Trimming removed 7 bases at V and 4 bases at J, with 14 bases between. Here the CDR3 DNA reads TGTGCCAGTACCCCGATACAGGGAAATCAGCCCCAGCATCTT. Its protein is CASTPIQGNQPQHL.

As for this clonotype: Lacking the conserved final phenylalanine or tryptophan, this CDR3 likely reflects a read error. The J gene is TRBJ1-1, the V gene TRBV10-2; D possibly corresponds to TRBD1 (5 bases). CDR3 size: 14 residues. Trimming shortened V by 6 bases and J by 4 bases, and 15 bases separated the two germline ends. Germline loops: CDR1 WSHSY, CDR2 SAAADI. The CDR3 sequence is CASRDRGGGTEAFL. For the CDR3, the DNA is TGCGCCAGCAGAGATAGGGGAGGCGGCACTGAAGCTTTCTTA.

This clonotype is medium-sized within its sample. The chain recombines TRBV11-3 with TRBJ2-7; 8 bases agree with TRBD2. The ends lost 4 bases at V and 2 bases at J; junction bases unmatched: 10. CDR1 is SGHNT and CDR2 is YENEEA in the germline V gene. The CDR3 is 16 residues long. CDR3 nucleotides: TGTGCCAGCAGCTCCTCTCTTCGGGGGGGGACCTACGAGCAGTACTTC. This encodes CASSSSLRGGTYEQYF.

This clonotype was found a few times. A read error may account for a junction end that differs from germline. Here the CDR3 reads CARSLGRGSGGSGANVLTF. The CDR3 nucleotides read TGTGCCCGCAGTTTGGGGCGAGGGAGCGGAGGCTCTGGGGCCAACGTCCTGACTTTC. The chain combines TRBV6-6 with TRBJ2-6; TRBD1 or TRBD2 may be the D gene (5 bases each). This CDR3 has 19 residues. Germline lookup yields CDR1 MNHNY and CDR2 SVGAGI (reference sequence).

A remark on this clonotype: The junction differs from germline at one of its ends, possibly a read error. The V and J genes are TRBV11-3 and TRBJ2-1, with D possibly matching TRBD2 (5 bases). Germline V gene sequence: CDR1 SGHNT, CDR2 YENEEA. The CDR3 loop spans 15 amino acids. CDR3 protein: CASNSRPGEYDERFF. CDR3 nucleotides: TGTGCCAGCAACTCCCGCCCCGGGGAGTACGATGAGCGGTTCTTC.